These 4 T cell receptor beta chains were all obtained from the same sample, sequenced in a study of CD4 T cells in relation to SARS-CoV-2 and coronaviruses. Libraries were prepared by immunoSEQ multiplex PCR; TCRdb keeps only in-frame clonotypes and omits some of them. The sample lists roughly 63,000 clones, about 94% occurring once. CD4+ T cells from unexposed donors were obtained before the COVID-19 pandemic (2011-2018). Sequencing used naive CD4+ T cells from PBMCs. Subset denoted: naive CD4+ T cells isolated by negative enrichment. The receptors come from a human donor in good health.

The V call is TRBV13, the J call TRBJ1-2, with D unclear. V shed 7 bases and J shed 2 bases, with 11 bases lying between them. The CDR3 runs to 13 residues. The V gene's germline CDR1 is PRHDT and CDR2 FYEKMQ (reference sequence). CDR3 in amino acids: CASKSGSNYGYTF. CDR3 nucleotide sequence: TGTGCCAGCAAAAGCGGCAGCAACTATGGCTACACCTTC.

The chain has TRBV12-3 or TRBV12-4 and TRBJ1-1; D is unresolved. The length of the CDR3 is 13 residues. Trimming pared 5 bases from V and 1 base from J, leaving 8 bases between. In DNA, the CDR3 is TGTGCCAGCAGTCGTGGAGGGAACACTGAAGCTTTCTTT. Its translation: CASSRGGNTEAFF.

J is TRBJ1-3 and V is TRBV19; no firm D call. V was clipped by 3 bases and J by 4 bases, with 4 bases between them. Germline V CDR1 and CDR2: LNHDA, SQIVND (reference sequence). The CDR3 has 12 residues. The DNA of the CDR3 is TGTGCCAGTAGTATTACGGGAAACACCATATATTTT. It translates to CASSITGNTIYF.

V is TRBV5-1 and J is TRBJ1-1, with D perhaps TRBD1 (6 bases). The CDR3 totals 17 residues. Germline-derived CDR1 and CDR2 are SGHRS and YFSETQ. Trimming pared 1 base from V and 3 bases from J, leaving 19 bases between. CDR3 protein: CASSLRPGEGPHTEAFF. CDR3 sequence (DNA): TGCGCCAGCAGCTTGAGGCCAGGGGAGGGGCCGCACACTGAAGCTTTCTTT. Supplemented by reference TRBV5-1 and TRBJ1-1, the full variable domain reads KAGVTQTPRYLIKTRGQQVTLSCSPISGHRSVSWYQQTPGQGLQFLFEYFSETQRNKGNFPGRFSGRQFSNSRSEMNVSTLELGDSALYLCASSLRPGEGPHTEAFFGQGTRLTVV.